This T cell receptor (beta chain) was retrieved from a study of cytomegalovirus exposure and HLA in healthy donors. The study, taken as a whole, reports: The authors later found most CMV-associated TCR beta chains appeared HLA-restricted. Cytomegalovirus association was listed for about 150 TCR beta chains. Published work reported that the classifier diagnosed cytomegalovirus status with high specificity and sensitivity.

Concerning this clone itself: As yet, its antigen is unknown.

PCR used 60 Vbeta primers and 13 Jbeta primers. The data were produced by immunoSEQ multiplex PCR, yet TCRdb's version contains in-frame clones alone and is incomplete. The sample carries about 69,000 clones, just under 70% recorded once. The specimen was PBMCs. This clonotype was obtained from a woman aged 25 to 45 in good health and CMV-seronegative.

The CDR3 loop is CASSLGQNQPQHF. CDR3 DNA sequence: TGTGCCAGCAGCCTGGGACAGAATCAGCCCCAGCATTTT. The gene calls are TRBV6-1 and TRBJ1-5; 7 nucleotides agree with TRBD1. The CDR3 has 13 residues. Germline V gene data show CDR1 as MNHNS and CDR2 as SASEGT. After removal of 6 bases from V and 4 bases from J, the junction contained 3 bases not matched to a gene.